The present entry profiles one TCR beta chain with its context. Its antigen is still unknown. The CDR3 does not end in the conserved phenylalanine or tryptophan, so this is likely a read error. TCRdb ran MiXCR on the RACE reads and lists one entry per CDR3 protein. There are some 77,000 distinct CDR3 sequences in the sample; about 9.2% occur only once, and 1.5% to 2% lies in the top ten. The data were taken from a study of human T cells and chemical hapten exposure. Study outcomes and limitations: The number of TCRs above 1 in 1000 frequency did not change after DPC sensitization.

Noted time point: healthy volunteer bleed at 6 weeks. Unfractionated whole blood was the source from which total RNA was extracted. Sequencing was done on a sample of whole blood. This clonotype was obtained from a female donor in good health. Some clones in this sample may be carry-over from other donors' samples.

The CDR3 bases are TGTGCCAGCAGCTCTCTCTCCTACGAGCAGTACCTC. This codes for CASSSLSYEQYL. The chain is built from TRBV7-9 and TRBJ2-7; D not resolved. Germline V gene lookup returns CDR1 SEHNR and CDR2 FQNEAQ (reference sequence). The CDR3 runs to 12 residues. The V end was cut by 4 bases, the J end by 0 bases, with 4 bases between.